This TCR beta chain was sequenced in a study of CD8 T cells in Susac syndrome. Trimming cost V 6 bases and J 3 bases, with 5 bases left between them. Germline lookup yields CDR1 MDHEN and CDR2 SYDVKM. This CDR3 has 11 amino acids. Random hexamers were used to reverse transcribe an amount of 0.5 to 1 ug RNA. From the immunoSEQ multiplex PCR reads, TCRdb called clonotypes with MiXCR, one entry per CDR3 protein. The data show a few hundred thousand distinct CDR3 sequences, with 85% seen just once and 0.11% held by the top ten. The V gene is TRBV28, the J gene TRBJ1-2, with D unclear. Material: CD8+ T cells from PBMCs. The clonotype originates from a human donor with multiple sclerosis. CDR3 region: CASRLDYGYTF. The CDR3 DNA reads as TGTGCCAGCAGACTAGACTATGGCTACACCTTC.